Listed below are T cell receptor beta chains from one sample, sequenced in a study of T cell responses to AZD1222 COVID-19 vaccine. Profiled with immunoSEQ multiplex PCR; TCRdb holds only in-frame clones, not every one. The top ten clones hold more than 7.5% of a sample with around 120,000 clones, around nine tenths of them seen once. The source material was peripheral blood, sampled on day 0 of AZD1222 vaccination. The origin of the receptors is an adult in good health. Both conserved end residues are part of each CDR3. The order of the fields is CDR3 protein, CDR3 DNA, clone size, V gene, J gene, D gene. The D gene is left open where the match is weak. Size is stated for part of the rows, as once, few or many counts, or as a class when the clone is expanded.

CDR3 protein: CAWTGFYGYTF
CDR3 DNA: TGTGCCTGGACGGGATTCTATGGCTACACCTTC
clone size: NA
V gene: TRBV30
J gene: TRBJ1-2
D gene: NA

CDR3 protein: CASRGDTEKLFF
CDR3 DNA: TGTGCCAGCAGGGGGGACACTGAAAAACTGTTTTTT
clone size: NA
V gene: TRBV2
J gene: TRBJ1-4
D gene: NA

CDR3 protein: CASSLRPTSGVIYNEQFF
CDR3 DNA: TGTGCCAGCAGCTTAAGGCCAACTAGCGGGGTAATTTACAATGAGCAGTTCTTC
clone size: NA
V gene: TRBV7-3
J gene: TRBJ2-1
D gene: TRBD2

CDR3 protein: CASSRGTDSGNTIYF
CDR3 DNA: TGTGCCAGCTCACGAGGGACAGACTCTGGAAACACCATATATTTT
clone size: NA
V gene: TRBV18
J gene: TRBJ1-3
D gene: TRBD1

CDR3 protein: CASSEDPRGRTEAFF
CDR3 DNA: TGTGCCAGCAGTGAAGACCCGAGGGGGCGAACTGAAGCTTTCTTT
clone size: medium-sized
V gene: TRBV6-4
J gene: TRBJ1-1
D gene: TRBD1

CDR3 protein: CASSLNRDYGYTF
CDR3 DNA: TGTGCCAGCAGTTTAAACAGGGACTATGGCTACACCTTC
clone size: NA
V gene: TRBV28
J gene: TRBJ1-2
D gene: NA

CDR3 protein: CATRAVNYGYTF
CDR3 DNA: TGTGCCACTCGTGCGGTGAACTATGGCTACACCTTC
clone size: NA
V gene: TRBV6-5
J gene: TRBJ1-2
D gene: NA

CDR3 protein: CASSLTSGVISYNEQFF
CDR3 DNA: TGTGCCAGCAGCTTAACTAGCGGGGTCATCTCCTACAATGAGCAGTTCTTC
clone size: NA
V gene: TRBV11-3
J gene: TRBJ2-1
D gene: TRBD2

CDR3 protein: CASSYAVFSTNEKLFF
CDR3 DNA: TGTGCCAGCAGCTACGCCGTGTTTTCCACTAATGAAAAACTGTTTTTT
clone size: NA
V gene: TRBV7-8
J gene: TRBJ1-4
D gene: NA

CDR3 protein: CASSLGVGTGVEQYF
CDR3 DNA: TGCGCCAGCAGCTTGGGAGTTGGGACAGGGGTCGAGCAGTACTTC
clone size: few
V gene: TRBV5-1
J gene: TRBJ2-7
D gene: TRBD1

CDR3 protein: CASSLPGAGVSTDTQYF
CDR3 DNA: TGTGCCAGCAGCTTACCGGGGGCCGGGGTTAGCACAGATACGCAGTATTTT
clone size: NA
V gene: TRBV7-9
J gene: TRBJ2-3
D gene: NA

CDR3 protein: CASSLKGTPGPSAQYF
CDR3 DNA: TGTGCCAGCAGCTTAAAAGGGACACCAGGCCCGTCGGCGCAGTATTTT
clone size: NA
V gene: TRBV7-3
J gene: TRBJ2-3
D gene: NA

CDR3 protein: CASSDRVTEAFF
CDR3 DNA: TGTGCCAGCAGTGACAGGGTCACTGAAGCTTTCTTT
clone size: few
V gene: TRBV6-2/TRBV6-3
J gene: TRBJ1-1
D gene: TRBD1

CDR3 protein: CASSQGTGVVGGNTIYF
CDR3 DNA: TGCGCCAGCAGCCAAGGGACAGGGGTGGTTGGTGGAAACACCATATATTTT
clone size: NA
V gene: TRBV4-1
J gene: TRBJ1-3
D gene: TRBD1

CDR3 protein: CASRDRPDSGNTIYF
CDR3 DNA: TGTGCCAGCAGGGACAGGCCTGACTCTGGAAACACCATATATTTT
clone size: NA
V gene: TRBV25-1
J gene: TRBJ1-3
D gene: TRBD1

CDR3 protein: CASRRASGESYNEQFF
CDR3 DNA: TGTGCCAGTAGAAGGGCTAGCGGGGAGAGCTACAATGAGCAGTTCTTC
clone size: NA
V gene: TRBV19
J gene: TRBJ2-1
D gene: TRBD2

CDR3 protein: CASRLSSSYEQYF
CDR3 DNA: TGCGCCAGCAGATTGAGTTCCTCCTACGAGCAGTACTTC
clone size: NA
V gene: TRBV5-1
J gene: TRBJ2-7
D gene: NA

CDR3 protein: CASSLVGTESQGGYTF
CDR3 DNA: TGTGCCAGCAGCTTAGTAGGGACAGAATCGCAGGGTGGCTACACCTTC
clone size: NA
V gene: TRBV7-9
J gene: TRBJ1-2
D gene: TRBD1

CDR3 protein: CASSLASEQYF
CDR3 DNA: TGTGCCAGCAGTCTAGCGTCCGAGCAGTACTTC
clone size: NA
V gene: TRBV6-5
J gene: TRBJ2-7
D gene: NA

CDR3 protein: CAWSPDPRGDEQFF
CDR3 DNA: TGTGCCTGGAGTCCGGACCCCCGCGGGGATGAGCAGTTCTTC
clone size: NA
V gene: TRBV30
J gene: TRBJ2-1
D gene: NA

CDR3 protein: CASRFSGANVLTF
CDR3 DNA: TGTGCCAGCAGGTTTTCTGGGGCCAACGTCCTGACTTTC
clone size: few
V gene: TRBV27
J gene: TRBJ2-6
D gene: NA

CDR3 protein: CASSQLNTIYF
CDR3 DNA: TGTGCCAGCAGCCAGCTAAACACCATATATTTT
clone size: NA
V gene: TRBV3-1/TRBV3-2
J gene: TRBJ1-3
D gene: NA

CDR3 protein: CASSVGGTASVNEQFF
CDR3 DNA: TGTGCCAGCAGCGTAGGGGGGACCGCTAGCGTCAATGAGCAGTTCTTC
clone size: NA
V gene: TRBV9
J gene: TRBJ2-1
D gene: NA

CDR3 protein: CATAEHGGYRTDTQYF
CDR3 DNA: TGTGCCACCGCGGAGCATGGGGGTTACCGCACAGATACGCAGTATTTT
clone size: NA
V gene: TRBV10-3
J gene: TRBJ2-3
D gene: NA

CDR3 protein: CASTSWVGAIHEQYF
CDR3 DNA: TGCGCCAGCACTTCCTGGGTGGGAGCTATCCACGAGCAGTACTTC
clone size: NA
V gene: TRBV5-1
J gene: TRBJ2-7
D gene: NA

CDR3 protein: CASSLAGGSNQPQHF
CDR3 DNA: TGTGCCAGCAGCTTAGCTGGGGGGAGCAATCAGCCCCAGCATTTT
clone size: NA
V gene: TRBV11-2
J gene: TRBJ1-5
D gene: NA

CDR3 protein: CASSRSGLGYTF
CDR3 DNA: TGTGCCAGCAGCCGATCCGGTCTCGGCTACACCTTC
clone size: NA
V gene: TRBV14
J gene: TRBJ1-2
D gene: NA

CDR3 protein: CASSRAYSYEQYF
CDR3 DNA: TGTGCCAGCAGCCGGGCTTACTCCTACGAGCAGTACTTC
clone size: NA
V gene: TRBV27
J gene: TRBJ2-7
D gene: NA

CDR3 protein: CATSGEKARPQHF
CDR3 DNA: TGTGCCACCTCCGGAGAGAAGGCTCGCCCCCAGCATTTT
clone size: NA
V gene: TRBV10-3
J gene: TRBJ1-5
D gene: NA

CDR3 protein: CASSLEVAVQYF
CDR3 DNA: TGTGCCAGCAGCTTAGAGGTAGCGGTGCAGTACTTC
clone size: NA
V gene: TRBV11-1
J gene: TRBJ2-7
D gene: NA

CDR3 protein: CASSLERGGYEQYF
CDR3 DNA: TGTGCCAGCAGCTTAGAGCGGGGGGGCTACGAGCAGTACTTC
clone size: NA
V gene: TRBV7-2
J gene: TRBJ2-7
D gene: TRBD2

CDR3 protein: CASSLPEDRRTYEQYF
CDR3 DNA: TGTGCCAGCAGCCTCCCCGAGGACAGGAGGACCTACGAGCAGTACTTC
clone size: NA
V gene: TRBV7-8
J gene: TRBJ2-7
D gene: TRBD1

CDR3 protein: CASRNMGLAGGPGDTQYF
CDR3 DNA: TGTGCCAGTAGAAACATGGGACTAGCGGGGGGGCCAGGGGATACGCAGTATTTT
clone size: NA
V gene: TRBV19
J gene: TRBJ2-3
D gene: TRBD2

CDR3 protein: CASSRDRGNTEAFF
CDR3 DNA: TGTGCCAGCAGCCGGGACAGAGGGAACACTGAAGCTTTCTTT
clone size: NA
V gene: TRBV2
J gene: TRBJ1-1
D gene: TRBD1

CDR3 protein: CASSFPGGWDTGELFF
CDR3 DNA: TGTGCCAGCAGTTTCCCAGGGGGCTGGGACACCGGGGAGCTGTTTTTT
clone size: NA
V gene: TRBV28
J gene: TRBJ2-2
D gene: TRBD1

CDR3 protein: CASSIARLSGNTIYF
CDR3 DNA: TGTGCCAGTAGTATAGCCCGGCTCTCTGGAAACACCATATATTTT
clone size: once
V gene: TRBV19
J gene: TRBJ1-3
D gene: NA

CDR3 protein: CASSAPPGQAGGSGANVLTF
CDR3 DNA: TGCGCCAGCAGCGCACCCCCGGGACAGGCCGGAGGCTCTGGGGCCAACGTCCTGACTTTC
clone size: NA
V gene: TRBV5-1
J gene: TRBJ2-6
D gene: TRBD1

CDR3 protein: CSANENYEQYF
CDR3 DNA: TGCAGTGCAAACGAGAACTACGAGCAGTACTTC
clone size: NA
V gene: TRBV20-1
J gene: TRBJ2-7
D gene: NA

CDR3 protein: CASSVDTGELFF
CDR3 DNA: TGTGCCAGCAGTGTGGACACCGGGGAGCTGTTTTTT
clone size: NA
V gene: TRBV25-1
J gene: TRBJ2-2
D gene: NA

CDR3 protein: CATSAWAGGRTDTQYF
CDR3 DNA: TGTGCCACCAGTGCTTGGGCGGGAGGGCGGACAGATACGCAGTATTTT
clone size: NA
V gene: TRBV24-1
J gene: TRBJ2-3
D gene: TRBD2

CDR3 protein: CATSAAGQGSYEQYF
CDR3 DNA: TGTGCCACCAGTGCTGCGGGACAGGGGTCCTACGAGCAGTACTTC
clone size: once
V gene: TRBV24-1
J gene: TRBJ2-7
D gene: TRBD1

CDR3 protein: CASSYGYLVSYNEQFF
CDR3 DNA: TGTGCCAGCAGTTACGGGTATCTTGTCTCCTACAATGAGCAGTTCTTC
clone size: NA
V gene: TRBV6-5
J gene: TRBJ2-1
D gene: NA

CDR3 protein: CASSPLIRDSSSGNTIYF
CDR3 DNA: TGTGCTAGCAGCCCCCTCATACGGGACTCCAGCTCTGGAAACACCATATATTTT
clone size: NA
V gene: TRBV7-7
J gene: TRBJ1-3
D gene: NA

CDR3 protein: CASRHRGEAYGYTF
CDR3 DNA: TGTGCCAGCAGGCACAGGGGGGAAGCCTATGGCTACACCTTC
clone size: NA
V gene: TRBV9
J gene: TRBJ1-2
D gene: TRBD1

CDR3 protein: CASSVVWGDYEQYF
CDR3 DNA: TGTGCCAGCAGTGTCGTGTGGGGAGACTACGAGCAGTACTTC
clone size: NA
V gene: TRBV6-6
J gene: TRBJ2-7
D gene: NA

CDR3 protein: CASSQGGAGGNTIYF
CDR3 DNA: TGTGCCAGCAGCCAAGGGGGGGCAGGTGGAAACACCATATATTTT
clone size: NA
V gene: TRBV3-1/TRBV3-2
J gene: TRBJ1-3
D gene: NA

CDR3 protein: CASKLGRVNIQYF
CDR3 DNA: TGTGCCAGCAAGCTCGGCAGGGTGAACATTCAGTACTTC
clone size: NA
V gene: TRBV5-8
J gene: TRBJ2-4
D gene: NA